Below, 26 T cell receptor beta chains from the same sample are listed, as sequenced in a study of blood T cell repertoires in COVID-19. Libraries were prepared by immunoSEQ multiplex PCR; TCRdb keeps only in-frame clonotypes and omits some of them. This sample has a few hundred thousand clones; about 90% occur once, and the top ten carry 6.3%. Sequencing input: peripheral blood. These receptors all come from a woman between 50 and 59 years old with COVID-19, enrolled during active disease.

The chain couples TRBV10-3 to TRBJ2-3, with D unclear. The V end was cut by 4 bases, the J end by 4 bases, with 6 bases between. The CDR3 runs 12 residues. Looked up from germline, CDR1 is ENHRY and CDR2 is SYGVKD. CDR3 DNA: TGTGCCATCAGTGGCGGAGCAGATACGCAGTATTTT. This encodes CAISGGADTQYF.

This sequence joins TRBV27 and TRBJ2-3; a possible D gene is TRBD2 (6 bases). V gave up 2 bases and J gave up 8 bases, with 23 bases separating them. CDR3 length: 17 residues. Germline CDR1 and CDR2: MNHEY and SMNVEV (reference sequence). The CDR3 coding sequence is TGTGCCAGCAGTTTAACCCCCGGAGGGGTCCCCCATGGTACGCAGTATTTT. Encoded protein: CASSLTPGGVPHGTQYF.

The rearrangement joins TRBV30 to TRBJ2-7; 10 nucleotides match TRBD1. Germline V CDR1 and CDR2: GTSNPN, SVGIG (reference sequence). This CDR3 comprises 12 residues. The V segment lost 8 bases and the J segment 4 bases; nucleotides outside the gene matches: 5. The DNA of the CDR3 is TGTGCCGGGGACAGGGGTAAATACGAGCAGTACTTC. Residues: CAGDRGKYEQYF. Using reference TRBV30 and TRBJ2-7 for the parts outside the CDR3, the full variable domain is SQTIHQWPATLVQPVGSPLSLECTVEGTSNPNLYWYRQAAGRGLQLLFYSVGIGQISSEVPQNLSASRPQDRQFILSSKKLLLSDSGFYLCAGDRGKYEQYFGPGTRLTVT.

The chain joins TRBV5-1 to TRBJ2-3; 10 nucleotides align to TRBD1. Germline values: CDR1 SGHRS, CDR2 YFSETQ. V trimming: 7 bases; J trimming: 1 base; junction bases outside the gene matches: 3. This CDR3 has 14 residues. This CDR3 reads CASGGTGGTDTQYF. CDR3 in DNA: TGCGCCAGCGGCGGGACAGGGGGCACAGATACGCAGTATTTT.

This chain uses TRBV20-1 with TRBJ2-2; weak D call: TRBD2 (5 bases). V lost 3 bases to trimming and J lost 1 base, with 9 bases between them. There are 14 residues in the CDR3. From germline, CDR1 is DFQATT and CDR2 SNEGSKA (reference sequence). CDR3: CSASRGMNTGELFF. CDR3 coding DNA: TGCAGTGCTAGTCGGGGTATGAACACCGGGGAGCTGTTTTTT.

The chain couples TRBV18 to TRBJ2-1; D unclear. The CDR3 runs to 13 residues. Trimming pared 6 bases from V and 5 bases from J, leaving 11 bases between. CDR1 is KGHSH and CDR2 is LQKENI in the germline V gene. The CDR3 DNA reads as TGTGCCAGCTCCTTGGGCTTCAACAATGAGCAGTTCTTC. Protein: CASSLGFNNEQFF.

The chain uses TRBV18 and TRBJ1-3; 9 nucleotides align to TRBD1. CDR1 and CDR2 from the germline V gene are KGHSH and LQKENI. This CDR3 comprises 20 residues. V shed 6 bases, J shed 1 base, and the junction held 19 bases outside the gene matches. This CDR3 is CASSAIANRGLKISGNTIYF. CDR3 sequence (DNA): TGTGCCAGCTCGGCCATCGCAAACAGGGGGCTCAAGATATCTGGAAACACCATATATTTT.

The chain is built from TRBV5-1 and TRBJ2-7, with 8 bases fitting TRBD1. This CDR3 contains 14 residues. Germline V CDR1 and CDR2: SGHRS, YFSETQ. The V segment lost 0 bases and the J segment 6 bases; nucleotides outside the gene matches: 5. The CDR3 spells CASSLAVTGGEQYF. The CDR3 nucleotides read TGCGCCAGCAGCTTGGCCGTCACAGGGGGCGAGCAGTACTTC.

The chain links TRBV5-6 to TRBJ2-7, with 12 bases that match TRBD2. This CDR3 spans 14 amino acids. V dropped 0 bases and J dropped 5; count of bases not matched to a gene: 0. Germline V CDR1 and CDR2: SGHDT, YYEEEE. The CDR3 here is CASSLGLAGDEQYF. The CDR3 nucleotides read TGTGCCAGCAGCTTGGGACTAGCGGGAGACGAGCAGTACTTC.

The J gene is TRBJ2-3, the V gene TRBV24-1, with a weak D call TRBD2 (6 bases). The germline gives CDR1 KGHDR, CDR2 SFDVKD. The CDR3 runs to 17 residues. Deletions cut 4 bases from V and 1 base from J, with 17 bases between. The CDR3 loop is CATSDPRRGEGTDTQYF. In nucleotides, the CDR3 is TGTGCCACCAGTGACCCCAGGCGTGGGGAGGGCACAGATACGCAGTATTTT.

DNA for the CDR3: TGTGCCAGCAGCCATGGGTATAGCGGAAGCACAGATACGCAGTATTTT. Amino acid sequence: CASSHGYSGSTDTQYF. The V call is TRBV14, the J call TRBJ2-3; maybe TRBD2 (6 bases). CDR3 length: 16 residues. The germline CDR1 and CDR2 sequences are SGHDN and FVKESK. V was pared by 3 bases and J by 0 bases, with 13 bases between.

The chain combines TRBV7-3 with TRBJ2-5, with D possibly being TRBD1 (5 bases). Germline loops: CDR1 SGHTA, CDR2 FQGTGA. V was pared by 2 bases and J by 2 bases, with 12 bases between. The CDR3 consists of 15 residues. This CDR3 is CASSLGRGIQETQYF. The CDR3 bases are TGTGCCAGCAGCTTAGGAAGGGGCATTCAAGAGACCCAGTACTTC.

This CDR3 is CASSYRQGAYNEQFF. As DNA, the CDR3 is TGTGCCAGCAGTTACAGACAGGGGGCCTACAATGAGCAGTTCTTC. V usage is TRBV27 and J usage is TRBJ2-1; 9 nucleotides agree with TRBD1. The V segment lost 4 bases and the J segment 2 bases; nucleotides outside the gene matches: 3. This CDR3 spans 15 amino acids. The V gene's germline CDR1 is MNHEY and CDR2 SMNVEV (reference sequence).

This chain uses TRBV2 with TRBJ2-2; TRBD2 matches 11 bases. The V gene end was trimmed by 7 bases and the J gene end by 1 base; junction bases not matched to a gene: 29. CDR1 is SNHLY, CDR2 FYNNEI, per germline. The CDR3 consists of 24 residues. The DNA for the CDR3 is TGTGCCAGCACCCGAACAGGGGGCCCCACTAGCGGGAGTACGCGTGGCCGGAACACCGGGGAGCTGTTTTTT. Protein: CASTRTGGPTSGSTRGRNTGELFF. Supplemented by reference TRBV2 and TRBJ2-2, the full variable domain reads EPEVTQTPSHQVTQMGQEVILRCVPISNHLYFYWYRQILGQKVEFLVSFYNNEISEKSEIFDDQFSVERPDGSNFTLKIRSTKLEDSAMYFCASTRTGGPTSGSTRGRNTGELFFGEGSRLTVL.

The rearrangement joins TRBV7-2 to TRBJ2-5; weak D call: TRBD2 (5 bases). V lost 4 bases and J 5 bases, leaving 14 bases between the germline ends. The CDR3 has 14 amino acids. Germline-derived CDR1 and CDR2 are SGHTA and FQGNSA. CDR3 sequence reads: CASSSSGRGETQYF. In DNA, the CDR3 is TGTGCCAGCAGCTCGAGCGGACGCGGGGAGACCCAGTACTTC. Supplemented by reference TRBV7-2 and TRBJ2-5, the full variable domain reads GAGVSQSPSNKVTEKGKDVELRCDPISGHTALYWYRQSLGQGLEFLIYFQGNSAPDKSGLPSDRFSAERTGGSVSTLTIQRTQQEDSAVYLCASSSSGRGETQYFGPGTRLLVL.

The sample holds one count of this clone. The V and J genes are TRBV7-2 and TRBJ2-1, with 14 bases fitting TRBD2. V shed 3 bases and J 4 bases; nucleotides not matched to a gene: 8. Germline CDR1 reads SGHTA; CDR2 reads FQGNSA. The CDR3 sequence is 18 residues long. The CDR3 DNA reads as TGTGCCAGCAGCTTCCTAGGGACTAGCGGGAGTGGATACAATGAGCAGTTCTTC. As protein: CASSFLGTSGSGYNEQFF.

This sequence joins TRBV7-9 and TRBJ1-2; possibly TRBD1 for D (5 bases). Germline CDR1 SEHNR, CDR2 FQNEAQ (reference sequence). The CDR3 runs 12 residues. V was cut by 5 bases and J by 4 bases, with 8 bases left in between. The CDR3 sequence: CASSPGPYGYTF. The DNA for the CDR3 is TGTGCCAGCAGCCCAGGGCCCTATGGCTACACCTTC.

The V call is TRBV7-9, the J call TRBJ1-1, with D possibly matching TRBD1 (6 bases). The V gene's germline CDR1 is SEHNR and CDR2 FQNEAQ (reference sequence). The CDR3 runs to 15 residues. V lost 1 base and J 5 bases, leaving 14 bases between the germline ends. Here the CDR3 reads CASSLGGGARTEAFF. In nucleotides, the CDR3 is TGTGCCAGCAGCTTAGGAGGGGGGGCGAGGACTGAAGCTTTCTTT.

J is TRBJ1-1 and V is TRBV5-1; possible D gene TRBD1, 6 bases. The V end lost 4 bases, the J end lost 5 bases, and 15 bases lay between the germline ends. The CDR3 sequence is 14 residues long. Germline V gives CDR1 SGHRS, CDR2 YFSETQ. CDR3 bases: TGCGCCAGCAGCGAACGGGGGGCGAGGACTGAAGCTTTCTTT. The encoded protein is CASSERGARTEAFF.

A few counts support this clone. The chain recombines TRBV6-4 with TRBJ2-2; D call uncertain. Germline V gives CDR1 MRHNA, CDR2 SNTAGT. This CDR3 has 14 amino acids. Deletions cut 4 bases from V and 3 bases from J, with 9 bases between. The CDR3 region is CASSAKLDTGELFF. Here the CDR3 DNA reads TGTGCCAGCAGTGCAAAGCTCGACACCGGGGAGCTGTTTTTT.

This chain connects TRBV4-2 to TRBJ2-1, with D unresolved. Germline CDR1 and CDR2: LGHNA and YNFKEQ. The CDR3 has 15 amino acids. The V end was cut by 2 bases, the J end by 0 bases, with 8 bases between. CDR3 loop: CASSQHGGSYNEQFF. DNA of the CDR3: TGTGCCAGCAGCCAACATGGCGGCTCCTACAATGAGCAGTTCTTC.

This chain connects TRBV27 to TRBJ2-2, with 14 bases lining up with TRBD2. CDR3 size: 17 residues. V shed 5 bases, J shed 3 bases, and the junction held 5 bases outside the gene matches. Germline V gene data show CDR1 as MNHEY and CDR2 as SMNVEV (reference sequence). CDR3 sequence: CASSIPGLAGDTGELFF. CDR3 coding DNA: TGTGCCAGCAGTATCCCGGGACTAGCGGGAGACACCGGGGAGCTGTTTTTT.

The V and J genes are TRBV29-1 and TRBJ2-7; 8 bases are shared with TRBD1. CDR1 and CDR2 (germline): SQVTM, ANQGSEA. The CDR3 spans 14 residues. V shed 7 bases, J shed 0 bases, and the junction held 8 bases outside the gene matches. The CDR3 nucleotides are TGCAGCGGCGCGAGGACAGGGACCTCCTACGAGCAGTACTTC. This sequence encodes CSGARTGTSYEQYF.

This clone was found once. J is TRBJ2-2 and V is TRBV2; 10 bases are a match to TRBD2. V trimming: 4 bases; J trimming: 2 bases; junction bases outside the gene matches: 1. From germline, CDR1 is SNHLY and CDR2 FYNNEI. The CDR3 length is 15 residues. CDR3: CASSVLAGNTGELFF. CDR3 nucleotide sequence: TGTGCCAGCAGTGTACTAGCGGGAAACACCGGGGAGCTGTTTTTT. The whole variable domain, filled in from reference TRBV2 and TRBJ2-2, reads EPEVTQTPSHQVTQMGQEVILRCVPISNHLYFYWYRQILGQKVEFLVSFYNNEISEKSEIFDDQFSVERPDGSNFTLKIRSTKLEDSAMYFCASSVLAGNTGELFFGEGSRLTVL.

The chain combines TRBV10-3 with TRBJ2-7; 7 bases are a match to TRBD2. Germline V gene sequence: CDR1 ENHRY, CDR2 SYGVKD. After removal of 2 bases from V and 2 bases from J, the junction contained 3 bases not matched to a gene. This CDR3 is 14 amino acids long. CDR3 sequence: CAISEGLGPYEQYF. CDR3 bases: TGTGCCATCAGTGAGGGACTAGGGCCCTACGAGCAGTACTTC.

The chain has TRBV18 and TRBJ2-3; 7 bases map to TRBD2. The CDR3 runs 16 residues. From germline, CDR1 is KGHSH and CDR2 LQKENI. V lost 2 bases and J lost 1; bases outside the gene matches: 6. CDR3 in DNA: TGTGCCAGCTCACCAAACCCCACTAGCGGCACAGATACGCAGTATTTT. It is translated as CASSPNPTSGTDTQYF. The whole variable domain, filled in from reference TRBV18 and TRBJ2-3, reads NAGVMQNPRHLVRRRGQEARLRCSPMKGHSHVYWYRQLPEEGLKFMVYLQKENIIDESGMPKERFSAEFPKEGPSILRIQQVVRGDSAAYFCASSPNPTSGTDTQYFGPGTRLTVL.